This is a list of T cell receptor beta chains from one sample in a study of blood T cell repertoires in COVID-19. Data came from immunoSEQ multiplex PCR; TCRdb stores just in-frame clones and leaves some out. Among about 140,000 clones listed, around 90% were seen once. The sequencing sample was made of peripheral blood. The receptors shown here come from a woman in her forties or fifties with acute or convalescent COVID-19. Both conserved end residues are part of each CDR3. Fields, in order: D gene, V gene, clone size, J gene, CDR3 protein, CDR3 DNA. A D gene is named only where the DNA matches it firmly. A clone size is listed for some rows: how often the clone was seen (once, few, many), or a class if it is expanded.

-,TRBV18,-,TRBJ1-6,CASSPRPRGGNSPLHF,TGTGCCAGCTCACCACGCCCGAGGGGGGGTAATTCACCCCTCCACTTT
-,TRBV7-9,-,TRBJ2-7,CASSLVIRPHEQYF,TGTGCCAGCAGCTTAGTTATCAGGCCCCACGAGCAGTACTTC
TRBD1,TRBV24-1,-,TRBJ1-5,CATQQGSNQPQHF,TGTGCCACCCAACAGGGGAGCAATCAGCCCCAGCATTTT
TRBD1,TRBV2,-,TRBJ2-2,CASSEVGGSGMGGELFF,TGTGCCAGCAGTGAAGTAGGGGGCTCGGGAATGGGCGGGGAGCTGTTTTTT
-,TRBV5-4,-,TRBJ2-1,CATLGASSYNEQFF,TGTGCCACACTGGGGGCCTCCTCCTACAATGAGCAGTTCTTC
-,TRBV3-1/TRBV3-2,-,TRBJ1-4,CASSYTGYNEKLFF,TGTGCCAGCAGCTATACAGGTTACAATGAAAAACTGTTTTTT
-,TRBV9,-,TRBJ1-2,CASSVDTYGYTF,TGTGCCAGCAGCGTGGACACGTATGGCTACACCTTC
-,TRBV7-8,-,TRBJ2-1,CASSLVLEMNEQFF,TGTGCCAGCAGCTTAGTTTTGGAGATGAATGAGCAGTTCTTC
TRBD1,TRBV29-1,-,TRBJ1-1,CSVPTGSNTEAFF,TGCAGCGTTCCGACAGGGAGTAACACTGAAGCTTTCTTT
-,TRBV6-1,few,TRBJ1-2,CASSDNSVSGYTF,TGTGCCAGCAGTGACAACTCGGTAAGCGGCTACACCTTC
-,TRBV9,-,TRBJ2-3,CASSFRLGGAGDTQYF,TGTGCCAGCAGCTTCCGTTTGGGGGGGGCGGGAGATACGCAGTATTTT
TRBD1,TRBV24-1,-,TRBJ1-5,CATSDSDRGSNQPQHF,TGTGCCACCAGTGATTCGGACAGGGGGAGCAATCAGCCCCAGCATTTT
-,TRBV5-1,-,TRBJ1-2,CASGAGYGYTF,TGCGCCAGCGGGGCCGGGTATGGCTACACCTTC
TRBD2,TRBV11-1,few,TRBJ2-1,CASSLGTSGFYNEQFF,TGTGCCAGCAGCTTAGGGACTAGCGGTTTCTACAATGAGCAGTTCTTC
-,TRBV7-6,-,TRBJ1-1,CASSLGNEGAEAFF,TGTGCCAGCAGCTTAGGGAACGAGGGCGCTGAAGCTTTCTTT
-,TRBV19,-,TRBJ1-4,CASRREATNEKLFF,TGTGCCAGTAGGAGGGAGGCAACTAATGAAAAACTGTTTTTT
-,TRBV27,-,TRBJ2-1,CASSFLGGSNEQFF,TGTGCCAGCAGTTTTCTCGGCGGGTCCAATGAGCAGTTCTTC
-,TRBV5-6,few,TRBJ1-1,CASSLGATGNTEAFF,TGTGCCAGCAGCTTGGGGGCGACAGGGAACACTGAAGCTTTCTTT
-,TRBV19,-,TRBJ2-2,CASRVLTGSAGELFF,TGTGCCAGTAGGGTCTTAACAGGGTCGGCCGGGGAGCTGTTTTTT
-,TRBV7-3,-,TRBJ2-1,CASSTRRENEQFF,TGTGCCAGCAGCACTCGGAGGGAAAATGAGCAGTTCTTC
TRBD1,TRBV19,-,TRBJ2-7,CASSMGTGGDEQYF,TGTGCCAGTAGTATGGGGACAGGGGGCGACGAGCAGTACTTC
TRBD2,TRBV3-1/TRBV3-2,once,TRBJ2-2,CASSLIAGELTGELFF,TGTGCCAGCAGCCTCATAGCGGGGGAGCTCACCGGGGAGCTGTTTTTT
-,TRBV2,-,TRBJ1-1,CASTRQLNTEAFF,TGTGCCAGCACTAGGCAGCTGAACACTGAAGCTTTCTTT
TRBD1,TRBV19,few,TRBJ1-5,CASSMTGGQPQHF,TGTGCCAGTAGTATGACAGGGGGTCAGCCCCAGCATTTT
TRBD1,TRBV19,few,TRBJ1-2,CASSSDRVGYTF,TGTGCCAGTAGTTCCGACAGGGTTGGCTACACCTTC
TRBD1,TRBV19,-,TRBJ1-1,CASSTRQGDTEAFF,TGTGCCAGTAGTACACGACAGGGGGACACTGAAGCTTTCTTT
-,TRBV24-1,-,TRBJ1-4,CATSDRNEKLFF,TGTGCCACCAGTGATCGTAATGAAAAACTGTTTTTT
-,TRBV9,-,TRBJ1-2,CASSVSTLVSYGYTF,TGTGCCAGCAGCGTTTCAACCCTCGTGAGCTATGGCTACACCTTC
TRBD1,TRBV5-1,-,TRBJ2-1,CASSLDGGTGILRSSYNEQFF,TGCGCCAGCAGCTTGGATGGAGGGACAGGGATACTTCGTAGCTCCTACAATGAGCAGTTCTTC
TRBD1,TRBV27,once,TRBJ1-2,CASSWTGRYGYTF,TGTGCCAGCAGCTGGACAGGTCGATATGGCTACACCTTC
TRBD1,TRBV19,-,TRBJ1-1,CASSGQRMNTEAFF,TGTGCCAGCTCGGGACAGAGAATGAACACTGAAGCTTTCTTT
TRBD2,TRBV9,-,TRBJ2-4,CASSPRLAGGLIAKNIQYF,TGTGCCAGCAGCCCGAGACTAGCGGGAGGCCTTATAGCCAAAAACATTCAGTACTTC
TRBD1,TRBV30,-,TRBJ2-2,CAWRGTGNTGELFF,TGTGCCTGGAGGGGGACAGGGAACACCGGGGAGCTGTTTTTT
TRBD1,TRBV19,-,TRBJ1-2,CATSDRGTGILSYGYTF,TGTGCCACCTCCGATCGGGGGACAGGGATATTGAGCTATGGCTACACCTTC
-,TRBV27,-,TRBJ2-3,CASSITGYRTDTQYF,TGTGCCAGCAGTATTACAGGGTATCGAACAGATACGCAGTATTTT
-,TRBV12-5,-,TRBJ2-1,CASGLAGEGEQFF,TGTGCTAGTGGTTTGGCAGGGGAGGGAGAGCAGTTCTTC
-,TRBV5-6,-,TRBJ2-2,CASSSQGRSGELFF,TGTGCCAGCAGTTCCCAGGGCAGGTCCGGGGAGCTGTTTTTT
-,TRBV5-5,-,TRBJ1-4,CASSSGEAPNEKLFF,TGTGCCAGCAGCTCGGGGGAGGCACCTAATGAAAAACTGTTTTTT
-,TRBV25-1,-,TRBJ2-1,CASSEDSSSYNEQFF,TGTGCCAGCAGTGAGGACTCGAGCTCCTACAATGAGCAGTTCTTC
-,TRBV29-1,-,TRBJ2-5,CSVPGWTTQETQYF,TGCAGCGTCCCCGGGTGGACTACCCAAGAGACCCAGTACTTC
TRBD1,TRBV9,-,TRBJ1-2,CASSVEGGQGGLYGYTF,TGTGCCAGCAGCGTAGAAGGAGGACAGGGGGGCCTCTATGGCTACACCTTC
TRBD1,TRBV19,once,TRBJ2-2,CASRGLNTGELFF,TGTGCCAGCAGGGGGCTGAACACCGGGGAGCTGTTTTTT
-,TRBV7-2,-,TRBJ1-1,CASSLALGGRVAFF,TGTGCCAGCAGCTTAGCGCTAGGAGGGAGGGTAGCTTTCTTT
-,TRBV7-9,-,TRBJ1-2,CASSLVRGGNYGYTF,TGTGCCAGCAGCTTGGTTCGGGGAGGTAACTATGGCTACACCTTC
TRBD2,TRBV29-1,-,TRBJ2-7,CSVAGVRAGEQYF,TGCAGCGTAGCGGGAGTGAGGGCTGGCGAGCAGTACTTC
TRBD1,TRBV19,-,TRBJ2-1,CASSINRGNEQFF,TGTGCCAGTAGTATCAACAGGGGAAATGAGCAGTTCTTC
TRBD1,TRBV2,-,TRBJ1-4,CASRTGGSNEKLFF,TGTGCCAGCAGGACAGGGGGGTCAAATGAAAAACTGTTTTTT
-,TRBV28,-,TRBJ1-4,CASSLVSTNEKLFF,TGTGCCAGCAGTTTAGTTAGCACTAATGAAAAACTGTTTTTT
TRBD1,TRBV19,-,TRBJ1-1,CASSPLQGALNTEAFF,TGTGCCAGTAGTCCCCTACAGGGGGCCCTGAACACTGAAGCTTTCTTT
-,TRBV2,-,TRBJ2-7,CASSGHGGTYEQYF,TGTGCCAGCAGTGGGCACGGAGGCACCTACGAGCAGTACTTC
-,TRBV2,-,TRBJ1-1,CARSPQAKASTEAFF,TGTGCCAGATCCCCACAGGCCAAGGCGAGCACTGAAGCTTTCTTT
-,TRBV30,-,TRBJ2-7,CAWSPGQAYEQYF,TGTGCCTGGAGTCCGGGACAAGCCTACGAGCAGTACTTC
TRBD1,TRBV7-2,-,TRBJ1-2,CASSLGGGTGYTF,TGTGCCAGCAGCTTAGGAGGGGGCACTGGCTACACCTTC
TRBD1,TRBV7-8,-,TRBJ1-5,CASSRTGASNQPQHF,TGTGCCAGCAGCCGGACAGGGGCCAGCAATCAGCCCCAGCATTTT
-,TRBV29-1,-,TRBJ1-2,CSVVGANLYYGYTF,TGCAGCGTTGTAGGGGCTAACCTTTACTATGGCTACACCTTC
-,TRBV27,-,TRBJ2-2,CASSLRRVTGELFF,TGTGCCAGCAGTTTAAGACGGGTAACCGGGGAGCTGTTTTTT
TRBD2,TRBV24-1,-,TRBJ2-5,CATSDRGTSGGQETQYF,TGTGCCACCAGTGACCGGGGGACTAGCGGGGGACAAGAGACCCAGTACTTC
-,TRBV30,-,TRBJ2-5,CAWSVQETQYF,TGTGCCTGGAGTGTGCAGGAGACCCAGTACTTC
-,TRBV10-2,-,TRBJ1-2,CASTQRESNYGYTF,TGCGCCAGCACCCAAAGAGAGAGTAACTATGGCTACACCTTC